This entry concerns a single T cell receptor (beta chain). The data were produced by immunoSEQ multiplex PCR, yet TCRdb's version contains in-frame clones alone and is incomplete. This table has roughly 250,000 clones, 80% to 95% appearing once. This record belongs to a study of blood T cell repertoires in COVID-19. CDR1 and CDR2 (germline): MNHEY, SVGAGI. Trimming removed 7 bases at V and 0 bases at J, with 14 bases between. CDR3 size: 15 residues. V is TRBV6-5 and J is TRBJ2-3; possible D gene TRBD2, 6 bases. Input material: PBMCs or T cells enriched from blood (not recorded which). The clonotype comes from a young woman who had recovered from COVID-19. CDR3 nucleotide sequence: TGTGCCAGCATTCTCGGCGGGACTAGCACAGATACGCAGTATTTT. Its protein product is CASILGGTSTDTQYF.